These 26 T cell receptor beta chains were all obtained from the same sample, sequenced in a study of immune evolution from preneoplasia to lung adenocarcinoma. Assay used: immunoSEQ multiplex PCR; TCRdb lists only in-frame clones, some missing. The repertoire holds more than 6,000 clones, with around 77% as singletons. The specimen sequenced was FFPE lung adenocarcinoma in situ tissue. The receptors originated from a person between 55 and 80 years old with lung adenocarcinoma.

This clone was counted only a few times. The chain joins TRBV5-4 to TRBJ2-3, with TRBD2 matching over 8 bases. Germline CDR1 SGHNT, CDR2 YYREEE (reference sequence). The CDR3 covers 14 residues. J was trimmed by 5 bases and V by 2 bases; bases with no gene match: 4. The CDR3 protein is CASSFERGIDTQYF. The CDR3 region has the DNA TGTGCCAGCAGCTTTGAGCGGGGGATAGATACGCAGTATTTT.

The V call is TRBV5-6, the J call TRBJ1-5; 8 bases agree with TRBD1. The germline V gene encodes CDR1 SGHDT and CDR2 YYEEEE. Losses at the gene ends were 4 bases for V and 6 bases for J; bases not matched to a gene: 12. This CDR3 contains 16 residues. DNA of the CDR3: TGTGCCAGCAGCACACAGACAGGGGAATGGGGTCAGCCCCAGCATTTT. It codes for CASSTQTGEWGQPQHF.

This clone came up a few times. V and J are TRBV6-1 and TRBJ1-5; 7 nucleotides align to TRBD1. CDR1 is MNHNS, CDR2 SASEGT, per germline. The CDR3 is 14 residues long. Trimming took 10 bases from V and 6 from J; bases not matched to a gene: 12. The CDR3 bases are TGTGCCACCAGGGGAGGGGGGGACAGTCAGCCCCAGCATTTT. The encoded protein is CATRGGGDSQPQHF.

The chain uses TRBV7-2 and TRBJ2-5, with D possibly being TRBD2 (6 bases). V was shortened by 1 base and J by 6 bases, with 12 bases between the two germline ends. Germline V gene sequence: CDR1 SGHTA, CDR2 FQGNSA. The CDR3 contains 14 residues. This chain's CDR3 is CASSLDGGLKTQYF. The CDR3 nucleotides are TGTGCCAGCAGCTTAGACGGGGGTCTAAAGACCCAGTACTTC. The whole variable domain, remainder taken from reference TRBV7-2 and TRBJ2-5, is GAGVSQSPSNKVTEKGKDVELRCDPISGHTALYWYRQSLGQGLEFLIYFQGNSAPDKSGLPSDRFSAERTGGSVSTLTIQRTQQEDSAVYLCASSLDGGLKTQYFGPGTRLLVL.

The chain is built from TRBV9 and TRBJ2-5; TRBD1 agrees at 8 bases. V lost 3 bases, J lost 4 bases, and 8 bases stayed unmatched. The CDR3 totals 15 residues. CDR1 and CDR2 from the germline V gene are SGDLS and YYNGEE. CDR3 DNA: TGTGCCAGCAGCGGCCAGGGGGCTAGGATAGAGACCCAGTACTTC. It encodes CASSGQGARIETQYF.

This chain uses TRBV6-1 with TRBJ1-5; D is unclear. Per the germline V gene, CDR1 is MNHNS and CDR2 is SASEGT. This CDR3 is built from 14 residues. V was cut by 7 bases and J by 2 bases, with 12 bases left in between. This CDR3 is CASNPAGGNQPQHF. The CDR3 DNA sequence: TGTGCCAGCAACCCGGCAGGAGGCAATCAGCCCCAGCATTTT.

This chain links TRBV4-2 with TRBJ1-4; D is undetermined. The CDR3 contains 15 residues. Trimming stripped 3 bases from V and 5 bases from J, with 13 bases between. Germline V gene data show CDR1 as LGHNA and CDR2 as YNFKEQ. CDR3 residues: CASSQDLGGNEKLFF. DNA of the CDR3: TGTGCCAGCAGCCAGGACCTGGGAGGAAATGAAAAACTGTTTTTT.

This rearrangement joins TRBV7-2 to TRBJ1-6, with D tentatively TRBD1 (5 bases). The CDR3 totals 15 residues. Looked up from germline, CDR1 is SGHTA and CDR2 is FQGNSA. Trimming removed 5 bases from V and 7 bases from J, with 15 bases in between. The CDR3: CASSPSLGQNSPLHF. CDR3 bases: TGTGCCAGCAGCCCTAGTTTGGGGCAAAATTCACCCCTCCACTTT.

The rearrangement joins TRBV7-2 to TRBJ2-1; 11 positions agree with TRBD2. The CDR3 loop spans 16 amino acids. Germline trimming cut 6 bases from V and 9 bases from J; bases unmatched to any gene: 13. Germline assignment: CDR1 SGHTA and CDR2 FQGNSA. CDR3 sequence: CASRPNSGGASGEQFF. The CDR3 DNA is TGTGCCAGCAGACCCAATAGCGGGGGGGCCTCAGGTGAGCAGTTCTTC.

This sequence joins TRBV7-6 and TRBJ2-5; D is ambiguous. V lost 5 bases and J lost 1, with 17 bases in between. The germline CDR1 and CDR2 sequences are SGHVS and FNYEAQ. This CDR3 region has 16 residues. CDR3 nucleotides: TGTGCCAGCAGCCCCACCCCCAGCGCAGGCCAAGAGACCCAGTACTTC. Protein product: CASSPTPSAGQETQYF.

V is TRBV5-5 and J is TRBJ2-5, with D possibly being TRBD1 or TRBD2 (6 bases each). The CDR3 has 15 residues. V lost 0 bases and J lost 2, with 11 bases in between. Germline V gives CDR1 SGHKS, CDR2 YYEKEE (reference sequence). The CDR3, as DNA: TGTGCCAGCAGCTTGGATAGGGGGGCTCAAGAGACCCAGTACTTC. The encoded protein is CASSLDRGAQETQYF.

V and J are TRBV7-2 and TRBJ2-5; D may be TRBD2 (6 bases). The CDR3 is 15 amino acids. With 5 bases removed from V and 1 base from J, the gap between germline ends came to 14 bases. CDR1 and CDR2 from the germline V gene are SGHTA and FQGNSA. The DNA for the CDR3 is TGTGCCAGCAGCCCAAGGCGGGGTTCCCAAGAGACCCAGTACTTC. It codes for CASSPRRGSQETQYF. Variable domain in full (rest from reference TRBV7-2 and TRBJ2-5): GAGVSQSPSNKVTEKGKDVELRCDPISGHTALYWYRQSLGQGLEFLIYFQGNSAPDKSGLPSDRFSAERTGGSVSTLTIQRTQQEDSAVYLCASSPRRGSQETQYFGPGTRLLVL.

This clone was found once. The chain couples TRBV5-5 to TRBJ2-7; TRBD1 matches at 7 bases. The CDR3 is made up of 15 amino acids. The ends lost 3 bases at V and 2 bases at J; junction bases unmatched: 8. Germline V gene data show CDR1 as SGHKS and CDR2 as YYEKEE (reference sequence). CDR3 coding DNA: TGTGCCAGCAGCTCCGACCCAGGGGGAACCTACGAGCAGTACTTC. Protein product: CASSSDPGGTYEQYF.

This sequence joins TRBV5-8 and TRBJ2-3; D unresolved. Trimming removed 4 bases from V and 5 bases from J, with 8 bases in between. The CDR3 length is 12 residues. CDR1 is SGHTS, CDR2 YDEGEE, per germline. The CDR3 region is CASSLGIDTQYF. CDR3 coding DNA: TGTGCCAGCAGCCTGGGGATAGATACGCAGTATTTT. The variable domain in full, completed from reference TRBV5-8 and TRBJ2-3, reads EAGVTQSPTHLIKTRGQQATLRCSPISGHTSVYWYQQALGLGLQFLLWYDEGEERNRGNFPPRFSGRQFPNYSSELNVNALELEDSALYLCASSLGIDTQYFGPGTRLTVL.

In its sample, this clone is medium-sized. The CDR3: CASSLAPSGGYEQYF. In DNA, the CDR3 is TGTGCCAGCAGCTTGGCCCCTAGCGGGGGATACGAGCAGTACTTC. This rearrangement joins TRBV5-6 to TRBJ2-7, with 10 bases that match TRBD2. This CDR3 is 15 amino acids long. Germline assignment: CDR1 SGHDT and CDR2 YYEEEE. The V and J ends lost 0 bases and 4 bases, in that order; junction bases with no gene match: 4.

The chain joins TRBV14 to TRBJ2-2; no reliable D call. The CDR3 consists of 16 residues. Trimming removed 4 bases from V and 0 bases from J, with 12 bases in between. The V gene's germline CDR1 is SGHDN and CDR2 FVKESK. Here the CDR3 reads CASSPFMIANTGELFF. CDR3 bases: TGTGCCAGCAGCCCTTTCATGATCGCGAACACCGGGGAGCTGTTTTTT.

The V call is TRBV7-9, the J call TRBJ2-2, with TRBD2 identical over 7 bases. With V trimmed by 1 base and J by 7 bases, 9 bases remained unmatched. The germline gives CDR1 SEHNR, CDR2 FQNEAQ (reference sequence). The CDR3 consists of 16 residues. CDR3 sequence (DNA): TGTGCCAGCAGCTTAGTGGTAGCGGGTGATGACGGGGAGCTGTTTTTT. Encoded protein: CASSLVVAGDDGELFF.

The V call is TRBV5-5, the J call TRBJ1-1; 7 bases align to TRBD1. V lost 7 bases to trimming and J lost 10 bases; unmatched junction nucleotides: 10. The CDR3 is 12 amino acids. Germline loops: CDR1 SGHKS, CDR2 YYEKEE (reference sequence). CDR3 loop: CASGTADGLAFF. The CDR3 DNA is TGTGCCAGCGGGACAGCCGATGGTTTAGCTTTCTTT.

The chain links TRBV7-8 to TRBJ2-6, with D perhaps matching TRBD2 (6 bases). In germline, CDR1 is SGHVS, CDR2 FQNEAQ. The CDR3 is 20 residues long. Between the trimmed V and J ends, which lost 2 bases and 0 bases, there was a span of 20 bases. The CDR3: CASSLRSVSGLHSGANVLTF. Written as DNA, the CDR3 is TGTGCCAGCAGCTTAAGGTCCGTCTCGGGACTTCACTCTGGGGCCAACGTCCTGACTTTC.

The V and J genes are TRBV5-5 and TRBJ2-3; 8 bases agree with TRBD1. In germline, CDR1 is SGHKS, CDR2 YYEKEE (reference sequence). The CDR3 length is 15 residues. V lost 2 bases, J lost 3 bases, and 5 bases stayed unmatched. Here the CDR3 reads CASSFYTGGTDTQYF. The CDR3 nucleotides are TGTGCCAGCAGCTTTTATACAGGGGGGACAGATACGCAGTATTTT.

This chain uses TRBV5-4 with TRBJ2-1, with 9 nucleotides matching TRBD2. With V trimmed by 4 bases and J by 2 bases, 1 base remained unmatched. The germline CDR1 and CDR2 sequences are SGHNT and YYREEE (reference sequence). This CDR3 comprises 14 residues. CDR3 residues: CASSAGGTYNEQFF. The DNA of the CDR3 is TGTGCCAGCAGCGCGGGGGGGACCTACAATGAGCAGTTCTTC.

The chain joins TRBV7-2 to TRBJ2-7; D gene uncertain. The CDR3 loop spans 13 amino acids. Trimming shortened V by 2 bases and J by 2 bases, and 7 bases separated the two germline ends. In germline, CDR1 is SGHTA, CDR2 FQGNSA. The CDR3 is CASSLRRTYEQYF. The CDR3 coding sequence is TGTGCCAGCAGCTTAAGGCGGACCTACGAGCAGTACTTC.

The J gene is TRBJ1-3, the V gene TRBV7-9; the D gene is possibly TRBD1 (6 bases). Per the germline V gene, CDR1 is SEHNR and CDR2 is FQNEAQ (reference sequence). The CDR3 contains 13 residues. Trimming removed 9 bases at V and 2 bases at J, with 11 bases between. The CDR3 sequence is CASLQGTGNTIYF. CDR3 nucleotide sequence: TGTGCCAGTCTACAGGGAACTGGAAACACCATATATTTT.

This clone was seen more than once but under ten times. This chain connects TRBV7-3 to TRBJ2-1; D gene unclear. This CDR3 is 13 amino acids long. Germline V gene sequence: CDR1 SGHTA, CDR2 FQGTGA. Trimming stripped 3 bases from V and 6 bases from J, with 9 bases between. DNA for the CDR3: TGTGCCAGCAGCTTCGTCCTCTCCAATGAGCAGTTCTTC. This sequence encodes CASSFVLSNEQFF.

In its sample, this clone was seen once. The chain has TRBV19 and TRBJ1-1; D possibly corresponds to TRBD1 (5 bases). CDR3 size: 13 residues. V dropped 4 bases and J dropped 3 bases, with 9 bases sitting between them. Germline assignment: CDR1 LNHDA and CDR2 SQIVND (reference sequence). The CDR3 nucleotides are TGTGCCAGTAGTAGCAGGGTAGACACTGAAGCTTTCTTT. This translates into CASSSRVDTEAFF.

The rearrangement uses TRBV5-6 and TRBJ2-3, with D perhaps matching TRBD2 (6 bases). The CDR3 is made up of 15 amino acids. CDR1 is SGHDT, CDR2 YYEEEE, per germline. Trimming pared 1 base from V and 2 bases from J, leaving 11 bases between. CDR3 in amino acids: CASSLYVDYTDTQYF. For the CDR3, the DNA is TGTGCCAGCAGCTTGTATGTGGACTACACAGATACGCAGTATTTT. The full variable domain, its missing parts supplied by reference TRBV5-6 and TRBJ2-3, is DAGVTQSPTHLIKTRGQQVTLRCSPKSGHDTVSWYQQALGQGPQFIFQYYEEEERQRGNFPDRFSGHQFPNYSSELNVNALLLGDSALYLCASSLYVDYTDTQYFGPGTRLTVL.